The entry below gives a single T cell receptor (beta chain) sequence along with its context. Its recognized antigen is unknown. No base-level quality is on record; no much larger clone is a single base apart. The entry originates in a study of early T cells in non-severe SARS-CoV-2 infection (dated by TCRdb to the early 2020s). General notes on the study: Because TCR sequencing relied on bulk RNA taken from unsorted whole blood, pairing of alpha and beta chains was not possible. Study-wide findings and limitations: VDJdb matching was skewed toward anti-spike CD8 responses and likely underestimated virus-specific expansions by missing private and CD4 specificities.

The CDR3 covers 15 residues, taking in both the cysteine and the phenylalanine. Kept here is only the CDR3 DNA, which spans 45 bases and is read in frame from base 1. Trimming takes 5 bases off V and 2 bases off J; junction bases not matched to a gene: 9. Library preparation employed 5' RACE. For sequencing, a NextSeq 500 was employed. Unique molecular identifiers were attached to individual cDNA molecules in the TCR library protocol so that sequencing error and PCR bias could be corrected. Sequencing covered both TCR alpha and beta chains, and within each sample the abundances of alpha and beta sequences were tightly co-correlated. Turning to the authors' computational methods: Decombinator V4 was used to annotate the V gene, J gene and CDR3 of the TCR sequences. TCRs were defined as expanded if a significant change between any two time points was detected under a Poisson model with p below 0.0001. Abundances of TCRs were expressed as counts per million after normalisation to the total number of TCRs sequenced in each sample. TRAV1-2 paired with TRAJ12, TRAJ20 or TRAJ33 defined MAIT TCRs, while TRAV10 paired with TRAJ18 defined iNKT TCRs. VDJdb, accessed on 1 November 2021, was searched for TCRs annotated for CMV, EBV and SARS-CoV-2, and TCRs annotated for more than one antigen were excluded. TCRdb's own reprocessing of the public reads used fastp at Q25 and MiXCR and kept productive beta chains. Duplicate CDR3 protein sequences are folded into a single record with the most common DNA and genes. These V and J calls derive from TCRdb rather than the authors' analysis. In all, the sample holds 64,000 or so distinct CDR3 sequences, and about 12% of those were seen once. The biggest ten clones account for roughly 4.2% of the sample.

The study was a case-control design nested within a healthcare worker cohort in London, UK, with weekly nasopharyngeal swab PCR tests and blood sampling. Healthcare workers were recruited between 23 and 31 March 2020, during the week of the UK lockdown, and were followed weekly for up to about 15 weeks. The TCR originated in an adult who was a healthcare worker with PCR-confirmed SARS-CoV-2 infection or an uninfected control (not recorded which). The V and J segments used are TRBV12-3 or TRBV12-4 and TRBJ2-7, and TRBD1 aligns with 7 junction nucleotides. Sequenced: whole blood. The CDR3: CASSMTGTATYEQYF. The nucleotide sequence is TGTGCCAGCAGTATGACCGGGACAGCCACCTACGAGCAGTACTTC.